Each of the 22 T cell receptor beta chains below was sequenced from the same sample in a study of T-cell memory formation after mild COVID-19. TCRdb fed the 5' RACE reads into MiXCR, producing one record per CDR3 protein. The data show around 300,000 distinct CDR3 sequences, with just under 20% seen just once and over 20% held by the top ten. What was sequenced was PBMCs or a T cell subset sorted from them (not recorded which). These receptors came from a man between 18 and 29 years old who had mild COVID-19 (a few samples of this study predate the infection). Cell type and time point are not known.

J is TRBJ2-2 and V is TRBV4-2; 9 bases agree with TRBD2. The CDR3 extends over 19 amino acids. J was trimmed by 4 bases and V by 3 bases; bases with no gene match: 15. CDR1 is LGHNA, CDR2 YNFKEQ, per germline. In nucleotides, the CDR3 is TGTGCCAGCAGCCATAGCACCTTTGGGACTAGCTATAGCACCGGGGAGCTGTTTTTT. Residues: CASSHSTFGTSYSTGELFF.

This clonotype was seen a few times. Here the CDR3 reads CASSPKGTRKNNEQFF. The CDR3 nucleotides read TGTGCCAGCAGCCCCAAAGGGACTAGGAAGAACAATGAGCAGTTCTTC. The chain has TRBV7-9 and TRBJ2-1; 8 nucleotides match TRBD2. This CDR3 spans 16 amino acids. Germline V gives CDR1 SEHNR, CDR2 FQNEAQ (reference sequence). Trimming at V came to 5 bases and at J to 5 bases, leaving 11 bases not matched to a gene.

Only a few counts were recorded for this clonotype. The V call is TRBV4-3, the J call TRBJ2-7; 8 positions agree with TRBD1. V lost 0 bases to trimming and J lost 3 bases; unmatched junction nucleotides: 10. This CDR3 comprises 17 residues. In germline, CDR1 is LGHNA, CDR2 YSLEER. CDR3 region: CASSQDWRSGGSYEQYF. The CDR3 DNA reads TGCGCCAGCAGCCAAGATTGGCGGTCAGGGGGCAGCTACGAGCAGTACTTC.

This clonotype was detected a few times. The chain carries TRBV28 and TRBJ2-1, with 13 bases identical to TRBD2. Germline CDR1 reads MDHEN; CDR2 reads SYDVKM. This CDR3 is 13 amino acids long. Trimming took 11 bases from V and 6 from J; bases not matched to a gene: 4. The CDR3 region is CACGTSGVNEQFF. CDR3 nucleotide sequence: TGTGCCTGCGGGACTAGCGGGGTCAATGAGCAGTTCTTC.

This chain connects TRBV24-1 to TRBJ2-3; D ambiguous. Trimming removed 5 bases from V and 2 bases from J, with 16 bases in between. Germline CDR1 reads KGHDR; CDR2 reads SFDVKD. CDR3 length: 16 residues. This CDR3 is CATSGPLGSLTDTQYF. CDR3 nucleotides: TGTGCCACCAGTGGTCCATTGGGCAGCCTCACAGATACGCAGTATTTT.

This clonotype came up many times. The chain carries TRBV5-6 and TRBJ2-3, with D tentatively TRBD1 (6 bases). This CDR3 is 12 amino acids long. Germline lookup yields CDR1 SGHDT and CDR2 YYEEEE. The germline V and J ends were trimmed by 4 bases and 7 bases, with 10 bases remaining between them. CDR3 sequence reads: CASSQQGHTQYF. In DNA form, the CDR3 reads TGTGCCAGCAGCCAACAGGGACATACGCAGTATTTT.

A few counts support this clonotype. This chain connects TRBV4-2 to TRBJ1-1, with 7 bases fitting TRBD1. There are 14 residues in the CDR3. J lost 2 bases, V lost 4 bases, and 4 bases had no gene match. Germline V lookup: CDR1 LGHNA, CDR2 YNFKEQ. The CDR3, as DNA: TGTGCCAGCAGCCGGGGACAGATCAACACTGAAGCTTTCTTT. This sequence encodes CASSRGQINTEAFF.

The chain employs TRBV20-1 and TRBJ2-3; 12 positions match TRBD2. From germline, CDR1 is DFQATT and CDR2 SNEGSKA (reference sequence). CDR3 size: 13 residues. J lost 7 bases, V lost 6 bases, and 5 bases had no gene match. CDR3 sequence: CSAPGTSGYTQYF. Written as DNA, the CDR3 is TGCAGTGCCCCGGGGACTAGCGGGTATACGCAGTATTTT.

This sequence joins TRBV5-6 and TRBJ1-5; unclear D gene. The V gene lost 2 bases and the J gene lost 0 bases, with 12 bases spanning the gap. The CDR3 has 16 residues. The germline CDR1 and CDR2 sequences are SGHDT and YYEEEE. CDR3 region: CASSFGVTDSNQPQHF. The CDR3 coding sequence is TGTGCCAGCAGCTTCGGCGTAACCGATAGCAATCAGCCCCAGCATTTT.

V usage is TRBV4-2 and J usage is TRBJ1-1, with D possibly matching TRBD1 (6 bases). Germline assignment: CDR1 LGHNA and CDR2 YNFKEQ. V was cut by 0 bases and J by 6 bases, with 11 bases left in between. The CDR3 consists of 14 residues. The CDR3 coding sequence is TGTGCCAGCAGCCAAGAGGCTCAGGGGTCTGAAGCTTTCTTT. Its translation: CASSQEAQGSEAFF.

This clonotype was counted only a few times. V is TRBV7-9 and J is TRBJ1-6; D unclear. Between the trimmed V and J ends, which lost 4 bases and 0 bases, there was a span of 10 bases. This CDR3 comprises 16 residues. Germline CDR1 SEHNR, CDR2 FQNEAQ (reference sequence). The CDR3 DNA follows: TGTGCCAGCAGCTCCTCTACCCCCTCCTATAATTCACCCCTCCACTTT. Amino acids: CASSSSTPSYNSPLHF.

J is TRBJ2-1 and V is TRBV10-2, with 8 positions matching TRBD1. With V trimmed by 5 bases and J by 16 bases, 7 bases remained unmatched. The CDR3 sequence is 11 residues long. Per the germline V gene, CDR1 is WSHSY and CDR2 is SAAADI. The CDR3: CASSLGQGQFF. CDR3 sequence (DNA): TGCGCCAGCAGTCTCGGACAGGGACAATTCTTC.

The J gene is TRBJ2-1, the V gene TRBV12-3 or TRBV12-4, with no clear D. The CDR3 extends over 12 amino acids. Trimming took 7 bases from V and 7 from J, leaving 11 bases between them. The CDR3 nucleotides are TGTGCCAGCACTCAGAGGTCGAATGAGCAGTTCTTC. It codes for CASTQRSNEQFF.

This clonotype occurred many times. The chain has TRBV18 and TRBJ2-5; D not resolved. The V and J ends lost 2 bases and 2 bases respectively, with 9 bases between them. Looked up from germline, CDR1 is KGHSH and CDR2 is LQKENI. The CDR3 consists of 14 residues. The CDR3 loop is CASSPGNLQETQYF. DNA of the CDR3: TGTGCCAGCTCACCAGGCAATCTACAAGAGACCCAGTACTTC.

The J gene is TRBJ1-4, the V gene TRBV5-4; D unclear. This CDR3 is built from 12 residues. Looked up from germline, CDR1 is SGHNT and CDR2 is YYREEE (reference sequence). The CDR3 here is CATHSGNEKLFF. In nucleotides, the CDR3 is TGTGCTACCCATTCGGGGAATGAAAAACTGTTTTTT.

This clonotype was counted a few times. The chain links TRBV5-1 to TRBJ1-5; maybe TRBD1 (6 bases). Germline CDR1 SGHRS, CDR2 YFSETQ. V lost 3 bases and J 1 base, leaving 11 bases between the germline ends. This CDR3 spans 15 amino acids. This CDR3 reads CASSWLGGSNQPQHF. The DNA of the CDR3 is TGCGCCAGCAGCTGGTTAGGGGGAAGCAATCAGCCCCAGCATTTT.

The J gene is TRBJ2-2, the V gene TRBV12-3 or TRBV12-4; 8 nucleotides match TRBD1. Losses at the gene ends were 5 bases for V and 4 bases for J; bases not matched to a gene: 3. This CDR3 contains 14 residues. CDR3 sequence: CASSKDRGTGELFF. The CDR3 DNA is TGTGCCAGCAGTAAAGACAGGGGCACCGGGGAGCTGTTTTTT.

The sample holds one count of this clonotype. The chain combines TRBV6-4 with TRBJ1-4; maybe TRBD1 (5 bases). The V end lost 7 bases, the J end lost 3 bases, and 15 bases lay between the germline ends. The CDR3 is 15 amino acids. The germline CDR1 and CDR2 sequences are MRHNA and SNTAGT. CDR3 nucleotide sequence: TGTGCCAGCACCACCGGGGGGTTGGCTAATGAAAAACTGTTTTTT. Translated: CASTTGGLANEKLFF.

J is TRBJ2-1 and V is TRBV5-1; maybe TRBD1 (5 bases). Germline CDR1 reads SGHRS; CDR2 reads YFSETQ. Trimming shortened V by 6 bases and J by 2 bases, and 12 bases separated the two germline ends. The CDR3 has 14 residues. CDR3 loop: CASNKGLPYNEQFF. The CDR3 nucleotides read TGCGCCAGCAATAAGGGGCTTCCCTACAATGAGCAGTTCTTC.

V usage is TRBV12-3 or TRBV12-4 and J usage is TRBJ2-3; D tentatively reads TRBD1 or TRBD2 (5 bases each). V lost 5 bases to trimming and J lost 2 bases, with 17 bases between them. This CDR3 contains 16 residues. Written as DNA, the CDR3 is TGTGCCAGCAGTACCCGCCGGGACGGACTCACAGATACGCAGTATTTT. This translates into CASSTRRDGLTDTQYF.

This clonotype was recorded a few times. In DNA, the CDR3 is TGCGCCAGCAGCCCTAATACAGGGCTCGGCACAGATACGCAGTATTTT. This codes for CASSPNTGLGTDTQYF. This rearrangement joins TRBV4-3 to TRBJ2-3; D possibly corresponds to TRBD1 (6 bases). CDR3 length: 16 amino acids. From germline, CDR1 is LGHNA and CDR2 YSLEER. V was trimmed by 4 bases and J by 1 base, leaving 15 bases between them.

The sample holds a few counts of this clonotype. The chain has TRBV29-1 and TRBJ2-5; 7 positions agree with TRBD2. Germline V CDR1 and CDR2: SQVTM, ANQGSEA. The CDR3 is made up of 12 amino acids. V lost 4 bases to trimming and J lost 5 bases; unmatched junction nucleotides: 4. This CDR3 reads CSVVKGGETQYF. CDR3 nucleotides: TGCAGCGTTGTTAAGGGAGGGGAGACCCAGTACTTC.